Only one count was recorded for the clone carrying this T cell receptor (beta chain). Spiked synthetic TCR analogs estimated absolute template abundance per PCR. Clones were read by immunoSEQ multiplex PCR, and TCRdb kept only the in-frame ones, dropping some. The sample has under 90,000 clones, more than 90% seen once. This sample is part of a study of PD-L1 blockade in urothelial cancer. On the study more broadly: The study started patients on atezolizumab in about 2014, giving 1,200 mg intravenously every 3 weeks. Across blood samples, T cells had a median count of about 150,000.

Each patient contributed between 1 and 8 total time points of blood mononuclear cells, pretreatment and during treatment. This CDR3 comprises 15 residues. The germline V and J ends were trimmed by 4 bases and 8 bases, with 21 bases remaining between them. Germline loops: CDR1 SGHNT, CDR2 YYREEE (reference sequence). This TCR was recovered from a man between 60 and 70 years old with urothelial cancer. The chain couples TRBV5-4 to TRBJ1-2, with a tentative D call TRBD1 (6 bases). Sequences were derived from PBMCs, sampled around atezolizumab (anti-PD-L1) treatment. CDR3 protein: CASSQSRGGWRGYTF. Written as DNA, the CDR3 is TGTGCCAGCAGCCAGTCCAGGGGCGGCTGGCGAGGCTACACCTTC.